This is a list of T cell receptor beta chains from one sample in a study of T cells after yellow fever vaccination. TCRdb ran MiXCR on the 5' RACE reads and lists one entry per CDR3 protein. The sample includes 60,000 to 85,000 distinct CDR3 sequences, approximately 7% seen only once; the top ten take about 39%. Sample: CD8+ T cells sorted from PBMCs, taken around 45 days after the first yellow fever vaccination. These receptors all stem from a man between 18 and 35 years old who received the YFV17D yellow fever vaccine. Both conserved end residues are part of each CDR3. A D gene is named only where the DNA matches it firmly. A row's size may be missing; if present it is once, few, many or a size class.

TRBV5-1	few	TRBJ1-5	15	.	TGCGCCAGCAGCTTGGATCAGGGGTTAAATCAGCCCCAGCATTTT	CASSLDQGLNQPQHF
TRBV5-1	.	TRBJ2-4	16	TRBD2	TGCGCCAGCAGTTATGGACTAGCGGGAGCCAAAAACATTCAGTACTTC	CASSYGLAGAKNIQYF
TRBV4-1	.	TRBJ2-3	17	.	TGCGCCAGCAGCCCCCGGGGGGCGGGGACTAGCACAGATACGCAGTATTTT	CASSPRGAGTSTDTQYF
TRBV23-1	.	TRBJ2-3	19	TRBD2	TGCGCCAGCAGTCAATGGCCAGCGGGGGCCCCGCCCGACGGCGATACGCAGTATTTT	CASSQWPAGAPPDGDTQYF
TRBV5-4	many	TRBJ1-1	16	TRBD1	TGTGCCAGCAGCTCCACGACCCCGACAGGGGGGACTGAAGCTTTCTTT	CASSSTTPTGGTEAFF
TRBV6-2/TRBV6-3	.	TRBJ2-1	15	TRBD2	TGTGCCAGCAGTAGACAGCGGGGGACTTACAATGAGCAGTTCTTC	CASSRQRGTYNEQFF
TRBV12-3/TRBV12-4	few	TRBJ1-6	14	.	TGTGCCAGCAGTTACGACAACTATAATTCACCCCTCCACTTT	CASSYDNYNSPLHF
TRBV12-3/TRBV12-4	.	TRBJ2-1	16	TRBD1	TGTGCCGGCAGTCCCCACTCCGGACAGGGGGTCAATGAGCAGTTCTTC	CAGSPHSGQGVNEQFF
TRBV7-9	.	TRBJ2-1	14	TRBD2	TGTGCCAGCAGCCGTGGGACTAGGGGGAATGAGCAGTTCTTC	CASSRGTRGNEQFF
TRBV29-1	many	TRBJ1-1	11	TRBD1	TGCAGCGTTACAGGGGACACTGAAGCTTTCTTT	CSVTGDTEAFF
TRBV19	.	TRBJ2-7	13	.	TGTGCCAGTAATGGGGGAGAGTCCTACGAGCAGTACTTC	CASNGGESYEQYF
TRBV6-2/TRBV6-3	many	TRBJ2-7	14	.	TGTGCCACCGGGCGGGGTACAGATCTCTACGAGCAGTACTTC	CATGRGTDLYEQYF
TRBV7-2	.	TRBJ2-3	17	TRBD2	TGTGCCAGCAGCTTAGGGACTAGCGGGGGGCTCACAGATACGCAGTATTTT	CASSLGTSGGLTDTQYF
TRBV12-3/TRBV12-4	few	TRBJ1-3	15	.	TGTGCCAGCAGTTTAGATCTCCCTCGGCGGAACACCATATATTTT	CASSLDLPRRNTIYF
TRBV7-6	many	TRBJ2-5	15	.	TGTGCCAGCAGCTTAAGCCCGGGGGCAAGAGAGACCCAGTACTTC	CASSLSPGARETQYF
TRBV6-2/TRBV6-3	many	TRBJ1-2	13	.	TGTGCCAGCAGTTACGTTCACGGGAGCGGACAACCATTC	CASSYVHGSGQPF
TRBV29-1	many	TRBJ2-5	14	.	TGCAGCGTGGAAGAACCGGGACCGGAAGAGACCCAGTACTTC	CSVEEPGPEETQYF
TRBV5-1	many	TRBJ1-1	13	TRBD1	TGCGCCAGCAGCTTTGGACAGGACACTGAAGCTTTCTTT	CASSFGQDTEAFF
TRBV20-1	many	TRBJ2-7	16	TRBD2	TGCAGTGCTCTTGGTGCTAGCGGGGTCTATATCCACGAGCAGTACTTC	CSALGASGVYIHEQYF
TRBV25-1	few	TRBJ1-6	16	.	TGTGCCAGCAGTGAAACCGGGAGCTCCTATAATTCACCCCTCCACTTT	CASSETGSSYNSPLHF
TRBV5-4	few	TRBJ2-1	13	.	TGTGCCAGCAGCTCCTATGAGGCGTTTGGGCAGTTCTTC	CASSSYEAFGQFF
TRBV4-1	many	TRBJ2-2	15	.	TGCGCCAGCAGCCAACCAAACAAGAACACCGGGGAGCTGTTTTTT	CASSQPNKNTGELFF
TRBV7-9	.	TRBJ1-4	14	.	TGTGCCAGCAGCTACGATGGGGGGATTGAAAAACTGTTTTTT	CASSYDGGIEKLFF
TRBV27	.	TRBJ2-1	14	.	TGTGCCAGCAGACCCGGGTCCGAGGTAAATGAGCAGTTCTTC	CASRPGSEVNEQFF
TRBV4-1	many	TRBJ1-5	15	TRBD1	TGCGCCAGCAGCGCAGGACAGGGGGCTAATCAGCCCCAGCATTTT	CASSAGQGANQPQHF
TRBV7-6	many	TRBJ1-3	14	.	TGTGCCAGCAGTCCGACATACTCTGGAAACACCATATATTTT	CASSPTYSGNTIYF
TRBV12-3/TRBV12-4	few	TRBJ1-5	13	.	TGTGCCAGCAGTTCAAAGGTCAATCAGCCCCAGCATTTT	CASSSKVNQPQHF
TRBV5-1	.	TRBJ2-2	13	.	TGCGCCAGCAGCTTGGATTTATCCGGGGAGCTGTTTTTT	CASSLDLSGELFF
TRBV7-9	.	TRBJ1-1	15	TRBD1	TGTGCCAGCAGCCCCGGGACAGGGACGAACACTGAAGCTTTCTTT	CASSPGTGTNTEAFF
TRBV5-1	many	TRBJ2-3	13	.	TGCGCCAGCAGCTTGACAGTCACAGATACGCAGTATTTT	CASSLTVTDTQYF
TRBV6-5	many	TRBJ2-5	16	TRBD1	TGTGCCAGCAGTCCACATGGGACAGGGGGCTGGGAGACCCAGTACTTC	CASSPHGTGGWETQYF
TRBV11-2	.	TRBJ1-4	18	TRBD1	TGTGCCAGCAGCTTAGTTCCCGGGACAGGAGGTCCCAATGAAAAACTGTTTTTT	CASSLVPGTGGPNEKLFF
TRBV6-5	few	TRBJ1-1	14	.	TGTGCCAGCAGTCCATACCCCCGGGGGACTGAAGCTTTCTTT	CASSPYPRGTEAFF
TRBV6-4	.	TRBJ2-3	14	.	TGTGCCAGCAGTGAGGGGGGCGCGACAGATACGCAGTATTTT	CASSEGGATDTQYF
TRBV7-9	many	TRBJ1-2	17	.	TGTGCCAGCAGCTTGGGGTCGGTTGAAAGGCTGAACTATGGCTACACCTTC	CASSLGSVERLNYGYTF
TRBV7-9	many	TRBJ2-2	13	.	TGTGCCAGCAGCTTACCTGGGACCGGGGAGCTGTTTTTT	CASSLPGTGELFF
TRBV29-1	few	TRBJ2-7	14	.	TGCAGCGTTGTCTTGCTAGAAAGCTCCTACGAGCAGTACTTC	CSVVLLESSYEQYF
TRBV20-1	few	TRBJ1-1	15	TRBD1	TGCAGTGCTAGCCTCCCCCCGGGACAGACCGATGAAGCTTTCTTT	CSASLPPGQTDEAFF
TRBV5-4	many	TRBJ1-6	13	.	TGTGCCAGCCGGGGGGGCGGTTCTTCACCCCTCCACTTT	CASRGGGSSPLHF
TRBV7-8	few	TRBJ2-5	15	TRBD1	TGTGCCAGCAGCTCAAGCCGACAGGGTTTGGAGACCCAGTACTTC	CASSSSRQGLETQYF